This T cell receptor (beta chain) was identified during a study of response to subunit inactivated influenza vaccine. This CDR3 has 15 residues. V lost 0 bases and J lost 4, with 10 bases in between. Germline V gene lookup returns CDR1 MGHRA and CDR2 YSYEKL. Note on this clonotype: Its antigen is unknown.

Whole-study results and caveats: Few new T cells, the authors suggested, are recruited by each seasonal influenza vaccination.

TCRdb processed the RT-PCR reads anew with MiXCR; each CDR3 protein has one entry. Of more than 500,000 distinct CDR3 sequences listed, 11% are singletons. This sample also appeared in a second study, on T cells expressing NK-cell markers. As that study records: Template switching by 5'RACE with UMIs generated the TCR beta cDNA. The eight sequenced donors comprised seven who were HCMV-seropositive and one who was seronegative. The CD3+CD56-NKG2C+ fraction of a few donors was likewise dominated by these clonotypes.

This material consisted of PBMCs from blood, taken on the day of vaccination. The receptor's source is a man aged 50 to 59 who received an inactivated influenza vaccine. This chain links TRBV4-1 with TRBJ1-3, with unresolved D. CDR3 bases: TGCGCCAGCAGCCAAGAAGGGCTAGTAGGAAACACCATATATTTT. It codes for CASSQEGLVGNTIYF.